Listed below are T cell receptor beta chains from one sample, sequenced in a study of OX40 agonist ivuxolimab in advanced cancers. Clones were sequenced by immunoSEQ multiplex PCR, and TCRdb holds only the in-frame ones, with some missing. The top ten hold nearly 0.8% of the sample, which has 70,000 or so clones, 65% to 85% seen once. Sequences were derived from CD4+ or CD8+ T cells sorted from blood, sampled in a trial of the OX40 agonist ivuxolimab. The receptors come from an adult with an advanced solid tumor such as melanoma, head and neck, liver or kidney cancer. Each CDR3 is given with its conserved first and last residue. A D gene is named only where the DNA matches it firmly. The listing skips clone size in some rows; elsewhere it reads once, few, many or a size class.

TRBJ2-1,NA,NA,TRBV19,CASSILARTNEQFF,TGTGCCAGTAGTATACTAGCTCGGACGAATGAGCAGTTCTTC
TRBJ1-1,TRBD1,NA,TRBV19,CASARGASHTEAFF,TGTGCCAGTGCCAGGGGGGCAAGCCACACTGAAGCTTTCTTT
TRBJ1-1,TRBD1,NA,TRBV29-1,CSVVLGQGTEAFF,TGCAGCGTCGTACTCGGACAGGGCACTGAAGCTTTCTTT
TRBJ2-3,TRBD1,NA,TRBV7-2,CASSSMGQGTDTQYF,TGTGCCAGCAGCTCCATGGGACAGGGTACAGATACGCAGTATTTT
TRBJ2-5,TRBD1,NA,TRBV11-2,CASSLGQGALGETQYF,TGTGCCAGCAGCTTGGGACAGGGGGCGTTGGGGGAGACCCAGTACTTC
TRBJ1-6,NA,NA,TRBV6-5,CASSYSQGRGSPLHF,TGTGCCAGCAGTTACAGTCAGGGGAGGGGATCACCCCTCCACTTT
TRBJ1-1,NA,NA,TRBV5-1,CASSPSGGLNTEAFF,TGCGCCAGCAGCCCCTCGGGGGGCCTTAACACTGAAGCTTTCTTT
TRBJ2-1,NA,NA,TRBV7-2,CASSLGTASEQFF,TGTGCCAGCAGCTTAGGGACAGCAAGTGAGCAGTTCTTC
TRBJ1-1,TRBD1,NA,TRBV5-1,CASSYTPGGIGTEAFF,TGCGCCAGCAGCTACACTCCAGGGGGGATCGGCACTGAAGCTTTCTTT
TRBJ1-5,NA,few,TRBV28,CASSWAGRNQPQHF,TGTGCCAGCAGTTGGGCAGGGCGGAATCAGCCCCAGCATTTT
TRBJ2-4,NA,NA,TRBV1,CTGGRSRKNIQYF,TGCACCGGGGGGCGGAGTCGCAAAAACATTCAGTACTTC
TRBJ1-3,NA,NA,TRBV30,CAWSVRSPGGGGNTIYF,TGTGCCTGGAGTGTACGGTCTCCGGGGGGAGGTGGAAACACCATATATTTT
TRBJ2-7,TRBD1,NA,TRBV27,CASRDRTYEQYF,TGTGCCAGCAGGGACAGGACCTACGAGCAGTACTTC